One sample yielded the 12 T cell receptor beta chains listed below, sequenced in a study of T cell responses to AZD1222 COVID-19 vaccine. TCRdb keeps only in-frame clones here, not all; method: immunoSEQ multiplex PCR. The table has about 75,000 clones, around 88% seen once; the top ten hold roughly 10%. Source: peripheral blood, taken 28 days after the second dose of the MenACWY control vaccine. The receptors were gathered from an adult who received the MenACWY meningococcal vaccine as a control.

V usage is TRBV10-3 and J usage is TRBJ1-1; the match to TRBD1 covers 10 bases. Germline V gives CDR1 ENHRY, CDR2 SYGVKD. With 3 bases clipped from V and 1 base from J, the junction kept 5 bases outside the gene matches. This CDR3 region has 16 residues. CDR3 nucleotides: TGTGCCATCAGTGAATGGACAGGGGGGGGGAACACTGAAGCTTTCTTT. Amino acid sequence: CAISEWTGGGNTEAFF.

The chain is built from TRBV29-1 and TRBJ1-5; TRBD1 matches at 9 bases. The CDR3 length is 14 residues. Germline-derived CDR1 and CDR2 are SQVTM and ANQGSEA. The V gene end was trimmed by 6 bases and the J gene end by 5 bases; junction bases not matched to a gene: 8. The CDR3 loop reads CSVCTGGGDQPQHF. The DNA for the CDR3 is TGCAGCGTCTGTACAGGGGGCGGCGATCAGCCCCAGCATTTT.

CDR3: CASSSRGPYEQYF. The CDR3, as DNA: TGTGCCAGCAGCTCCCGGGGGCCCTACGAGCAGTACTTC. The chain is built from TRBV7-9 and TRBJ2-7; D may be TRBD1 or TRBD2 (6 bases each). Germline V gene lookup returns CDR1 SEHNR and CDR2 FQNEAQ (reference sequence). V lost 4 bases and J 2 bases, leaving 9 bases between the germline ends. CDR3 length: 13 amino acids.

The chain carries TRBV6-4 and TRBJ1-5, with D unresolved. The CDR3 loop spans 17 amino acids. Germline V gene sequence: CDR1 MRHNA, CDR2 SNTAGT. V lost 7 bases, J lost 1 base, and 20 bases lay in between. The CDR3 protein is CASNRSRERGSNQPQHF. The CDR3 nucleotides read TGTGCCAGCAACCGATCGCGGGAGAGAGGGAGCAATCAGCCCCAGCATTTT.

The J gene is TRBJ1-4, the V gene TRBV7-2; TRBD1 matches 7 bases. In germline, CDR1 is SGHTA, CDR2 FQGNSA. V gave up 3 bases and J gave up 10 bases; unmatched junction bases: 8. CDR3 size: 14 residues. The CDR3 sequence is CASSLQGGGRKLFF. CDR3 sequence (DNA): TGTGCCAGCAGCTTGCAAGGGGGCGGACGAAAACTGTTTTTT.

The chain carries TRBV30 and TRBJ1-2; no clear D gene. CDR3 length: 13 residues. Trimming cost V 2 bases and J 7 bases, with 14 bases left between them. Germline CDR1 and CDR2: GTSNPN and SVGIG (reference sequence). CDR3 protein: CAWSPHREGGYTF. The CDR3 DNA follows: TGTGCCTGGAGTCCCCACCGGGAGGGTGGCTACACCTTC. Full variable domain (outside the CDR3, taken from reference TRBV30 and TRBJ1-2): SQTIHQWPATLVQPVGSPLSLECTVEGTSNPNLYWYRQAAGRGLQLLFYSVGIGQISSEVPQNLSASRPQDRQFILSSKKLLLSDSGFYLCAWSPHREGGYTFGSGTRLTVV.

This chain joins TRBV11-2 and TRBJ2-7; D call uncertain. The V gene's germline CDR1 is SGHAT and CDR2 FQNNGV. The CDR3 totals 14 residues. The V end lost 0 bases, the J end lost 7 bases, and 13 bases lay between the germline ends. CDR3 nucleotides: TGTGCCAGCAGCTTAGAGACGGGTTTGGGTGAGCAGTACTTC. It translates to CASSLETGLGEQYF. Full variable domain (remainder filled in from reference TRBV11-2 and TRBJ2-7): EAGVAQSPRYKIIEKRQSVAFWCNPISGHATLYWYQQILGQGPKLLIQFQNNGVVDDSQLPKDRFSAERLKGVDSTLKIQPAKLEDSAVYLCASSLETGLGEQYFGPGTRLTVT.

In its sample, this clone was seen a few times. The chain combines TRBV3-1 (or the pseudogene TRBV3-2) with TRBJ2-7, with a weak D call TRBD1 (5 bases). The V end was cut by 4 bases, the J end by 0 bases, with 10 bases between. The CDR3 is 14 amino acids. CDR1 is LGHDT, CDR2 YNNKEL, per germline (reference sequence). CDR3 in DNA: TGTGCCAGCAGCCCTTGGGGCAGCTCCTACGAGCAGTACTTC. Its protein is CASSPWGSSYEQYF.

The chain employs TRBV10-3 and TRBJ1-5; 7 positions match TRBD1. The CDR3 length is 13 residues. V trimming: 7 bases; J trimming: 4 bases; junction bases outside the gene matches: 4. The germline gives CDR1 ENHRY, CDR2 SYGVKD. This chain's CDR3 is CAITGDRNQPQHF. CDR3 sequence (DNA): TGTGCCATCACCGGGGACAGAAATCAGCCCCAGCATTTT.

This sequence joins TRBV6-4 and TRBJ1-1, with TRBD1 as a possible D gene (5 bases). CDR3 length: 14 residues. CDR1 is MRHNA and CDR2 is SNTAGT in the germline V gene. V was clipped by 3 bases and J by 2 bases, with 10 bases between them. CDR3 loop: CASSETEYNTEAFF. In nucleotides, the CDR3 is TGTGCCAGCAGTGAGACAGAGTACAACACTGAAGCTTTCTTT.

The V gene is TRBV7-9, the J gene TRBJ1-1, with D tentatively TRBD1 (6 bases). The V end lost 3 bases, the J end lost 7 bases, and 12 bases lay between the germline ends. The CDR3 spans 13 residues. Per germline, CDR1 SEHNR and CDR2 FQNEAQ (reference sequence). CDR3 bases: TGTGCCAGCAGCTTCAGCTGGACAGTTGAAGCTTTCTTT. Its protein is CASSFSWTVEAFF.

The rearrangement links TRBV3-1 (or the pseudogene TRBV3-2) to TRBJ1-4; D unclear. Germline V gene lookup returns CDR1 LGHDT and CDR2 YNNKEL (reference sequence). The CDR3 is 16 residues long. V was shortened by 0 bases and J by 8 bases, with 16 bases between the two germline ends. CDR3 sequence: CASSQDMSVGREKLFF. The CDR3 nucleotides read TGTGCCAGCAGCCAAGATATGTCAGTTGGACGAGAAAAACTGTTTTTT.